This T cell receptor beta chain appears in the sequencing data of a study of a mutant IDH1 vaccine in newly diagnosed glioma. Study in general: Patients under treatment included roughly 60% males and about 40% females and had a mean age of 40.4 years. Therapy received beforehand was radiotherapy, temozolomide, or both, with most patients given both.

Remarks on this clone: No antigen is known for it.

Broader study findings: Vaccine-induced immune responses were detected in around 93% of patients. Pseudoprogression appeared independent of alterations in top peripheral clonotypes.

Time point defined: baseline, week 1 (first vaccination visit). Treatment denoted: pre-vaccination baseline after standard-of-care therapy. Assay used: immunoSEQ multiplex PCR; TCRdb lists only in-frame clones, some missing. The sample lists about 59,000 clones, about nine tenths occurring once. The TCR was taken from a man aged 45-60 years with glioma. This material consisted of PBMCs, taken from a glioma patient treated with radiotherapy, temozolomide or both.

Written as DNA, the CDR3 is TGTGCCAGCAGCCTCCCAGGGGCTTGGTATGGCTACACCTTC. It encodes CASSLPGAWYGYTF. J is TRBJ1-2 and V is TRBV7-9; D is possibly TRBD1 (6 bases). CDR1 SEHNR and CDR2 FQNEAQ come from the germline V gene (reference sequence). Trimming left V 5 bases short and J 5 bases short, with 15 bases between. CDR3 length: 14 residues.